Below, 20 T cell receptor beta chains from the same sample are listed, as sequenced in a study of blood T cells in healthy people across ages. Through a sample-barcoded 5' primer and a J-beta primer mix, a second PCR was run for roughly 7 to 11 cycles. TCRdb itself ran the 5' RACE reads through MiXCR, one entry per CDR3 protein. The data show 910,000 or so distinct CDR3 sequences, roughly 50% seen once. Sequenced material: blood. The origin of the receptors is a woman aged 60-75 years in good health.

This rearrangement joins TRBV27 to TRBJ2-3; TRBD2 matches 12 bases. V shed 6 bases and J 0 bases; nucleotides not matched to a gene: 7. From germline, CDR1 is MNHEY and CDR2 SMNVEV (reference sequence). The CDR3 covers 17 residues. CDR3 amino acids: CASSSLAGGFSTDTQYF. The CDR3 DNA reads TGTGCCAGCAGCTCTCTAGCGGGAGGGTTTAGCACAGATACGCAGTATTTT.

The chain uses TRBV7-9 and TRBJ2-5; D gene unclear. Germline V lookup: CDR1 SEHNR, CDR2 FQNEAQ (reference sequence). Deletions cut 6 bases from V and 1 base from J, with 18 bases between. The length of the CDR3 is 16 residues. Here the CDR3 reads CASRPSLFGPQETQYF. The CDR3, as DNA: TGTGCCAGCAGGCCTTCGCTTTTCGGCCCCCAAGAGACCCAGTACTTC.

The gene calls are TRBV5-1 and TRBJ1-1; D is unresolved. V shed 3 bases and J shed 3 bases, with 12 bases lying between them. CDR3 length: 14 residues. Germline CDR1 and CDR2: SGHRS and YFSETQ. CDR3 in amino acids: CASSYEDFDTEAFF. The CDR3 DNA reads TGCGCCAGCAGCTACGAGGACTTCGACACTGAAGCTTTCTTT. The full variable domain, completed using reference TRBV5-1 and TRBJ1-1, is KAGVTQTPRYLIKTRGQQVTLSCSPISGHRSVSWYQQTPGQGLQFLFEYFSETQRNKGNFPGRFSGRQFSNSRSEMNVSTLELGDSALYLCASSYEDFDTEAFFGQGTRLTVV.

The chain couples TRBV28 to TRBJ2-3; D assignment may be TRBD1 or TRBD2 (6 bases each). This CDR3 spans 15 amino acids. Germline assignment: CDR1 MDHEN and CDR2 SYDVKM. V lost 2 bases and J 5 bases, leaving 14 bases between the germline ends. CDR3 DNA sequence: TGTGCCAGCAGTTTACGAATCAGGGGAGGAGATACGCAGTATTTT. Translated: CASSLRIRGGDTQYF. The full variable domain, completed using reference TRBV28 and TRBJ2-3, is DVKVTQSSRYLVKRTGEKVFLECVQDMDHENMFWYRQDPGLGLRLIYFSYDVKMKEKGDIPEGYSVSREKKERFSLILESASTNQTSMYLCASSLRIRGGDTQYFGPGTRLTVL.

The rearrangement joins TRBV5-1 to TRBJ2-1, with 7 bases identical to TRBD1. V was pared by 4 bases and J by 7 bases, with 11 bases of the junction left unmatched. The CDR3 loop spans 15 amino acids. CDR1 SGHRS and CDR2 YFSETQ come from the germline V gene. The CDR3 here is CASSQSWDSPNEQFF. For the CDR3, the DNA is TGCGCCAGCAGCCAGTCTTGGGACAGCCCGAATGAGCAGTTCTTC.

This clonotype was detected only a few times. Written as DNA, the CDR3 is TGTGCCAGCAGTTACACGGGGAAACTAGCGGTATCCTACGAGCAGTACTTC. Protein: CASSYTGKLAVSYEQYF. This chain links TRBV6-2 or TRBV6-3 with TRBJ2-7; 8 nucleotides agree with TRBD2. V lost 2 bases, J lost 1 base, and 10 bases stayed unmatched. This CDR3 is 17 amino acids long. The germline V gene encodes CDR1 MNHEY and CDR2 SVGEGT.

This clonotype has more than one count but fewer than ten. V and J are TRBV3-1 and TRBJ1-6, with no clear D. The CDR3 is made up of 14 amino acids. V gave up 0 bases and J gave up 10 bases, with 10 bases separating them. Germline loops: CDR1 LGHDT, CDR2 YNNKEL (reference sequence). This CDR3 reads CASSQEGAGSPLHF. CDR3 DNA sequence: TGTGCCAGCAGCCAAGAAGGCGCGGGATCACCCCTCCACTTT.

The CDR3 region is CASSKQGWMFSYEQYF. The CDR3 DNA reads TGTGCCAGCAGTAAACAGGGGTGGATGTTCTCCTACGAGCAGTACTTC. V usage is TRBV28 and J usage is TRBJ2-7, with 7 bases matching TRBD1. V lost 5 bases and J lost 0; bases outside the gene matches: 10. CDR1 MDHEN and CDR2 SYDVKM come from the germline V gene. The CDR3 extends over 16 amino acids. The full variable domain, its missing parts supplied by reference TRBV28 and TRBJ2-7, is DVKVTQSSRYLVKRTGEKVFLECVQDMDHENMFWYRQDPGLGLRLIYFSYDVKMKEKGDIPEGYSVSREKKERFSLILESASTNQTSMYLCASSKQGWMFSYEQYFGPGTRLTVT.

This clonotype was observed a few times. The rearrangement links TRBV5-6 to TRBJ1-1; D call uncertain. The CDR3 runs 13 residues. Trimming cost V 3 bases and J 0 bases, with 6 bases left between them. CDR1 SGHDT and CDR2 YYEEEE come from the germline V gene. CDR3 protein: CASSSLLNTEAFF. The CDR3 DNA reads as TGTGCCAGCAGCTCCCTATTGAACACTGAAGCTTTCTTT.

This chain connects TRBV7-2 to TRBJ2-5, with D hard to call. V lost 5 bases and J lost 6, with 10 bases in between. Germline assignment: CDR1 SGHTA and CDR2 FQGNSA. The CDR3 has 12 residues. DNA for the CDR3: TGTGCCAGCAGCCTAATAAAGAAGACCCAGTACTTC. The encoded protein is CASSLIKKTQYF.

This clonotype was seen more than once but under ten times. The chain carries TRBV4-1 and TRBJ2-3; either TRBD1 or TRBD2 may supply D (6 bases each). Trimming cost V 5 bases and J 3 bases, with 18 bases left between them. This CDR3 spans 16 amino acids. Germline-derived CDR1 and CDR2 are MGHRA and YSYEKL. The CDR3 coding sequence is TGCGCCAGCAGCACCGGAGTCGGGGGCGGTACAGATACGCAGTATTTT. Its protein product is CASSTGVGGGTDTQYF.

The chain carries TRBV18 and TRBJ1-1; D remains unclear. Germline V gives CDR1 KGHSH, CDR2 LQKENI. Between the trimmed V and J ends, which lost 0 bases and 5 bases, there was a span of 7 bases. CDR3 size: 13 residues. The CDR3 nucleotides are TGTGCCAGCTCACCACCCCCGGGGACTGAAGCTTTCTTT. This sequence encodes CASSPPPGTEAFF.

The chain couples TRBV6-5 to TRBJ2-5; 11 bases are shared with TRBD2. V was pared by 0 bases and J by 1 base, with 4 bases of the junction left unmatched. Germline CDR1 is MNHEY and CDR2 is SVGAGI. The CDR3 covers 17 residues. The CDR3 loop reads CASSYSGTSGGQETQYF. The CDR3 nucleotides are TGTGCCAGCAGTTACTCCGGGACTAGCGGAGGCCAAGAGACCCAGTACTTC.

The chain couples TRBV7-9 to TRBJ1-2, with TRBD1 matching over 8 bases. Germline assignment: CDR1 SEHNR and CDR2 FQNEAQ (reference sequence). V shed 0 bases, J shed 4 bases, and the junction held 7 bases outside the gene matches. The CDR3 is 16 residues long. The CDR3 is CASSLADRAASYGYTF. In DNA, the CDR3 is TGTGCCAGCAGCTTAGCGGACAGGGCCGCCTCCTATGGCTACACCTTC.

The CDR3 coding sequence is TGTGCCAGCAGGCGGGGCCAGGGGTTGGGTGAGCAGTTCTTC. It codes for CASRRGQGLGEQFF. This rearrangement joins TRBV6-5 to TRBJ2-1; D is tentatively TRBD1 or TRBD2 (6 bases each). Trimming took 6 bases from V and 9 from J, leaving 18 bases between them. Germline loops: CDR1 MNHEY, CDR2 SVGAGI. This CDR3 has 14 amino acids.

This chain connects TRBV11-2 to TRBJ2-3; 7 bases fit TRBD1. The CDR3 contains 17 residues. CDR1 is SGHAT, CDR2 FQNNGV, per germline. V dropped 0 bases and J dropped 1; count of bases not matched to a gene: 7. In DNA form, the CDR3 reads TGTGCCAGCAGCTTAGACGACAGGGTCAGACGCACAGATACGCAGTATTTT. Translating it yields CASSLDDRVRRTDTQYF.

This clonotype is a singleton in its sample. The gene calls are TRBV20-1 and TRBJ1-2; D is possibly TRBD1 (6 bases). Deletions cut 1 base from V and 12 bases from J, with 21 bases between. The CDR3 has 14 residues. Per the germline V gene, CDR1 is DFQATT and CDR2 is SNEGSKA (reference sequence). The CDR3 protein is CSARVYGQTGGHTF. CDR3 DNA: TGCAGTGCTAGAGTTTATGGACAGACTGGGGGCCACACCTTC.

J is TRBJ2-1 and V is TRBV20-1; possibly TRBD2 for D (6 bases). Germline assignment: CDR1 DFQATT and CDR2 SNEGSKA (reference sequence). CDR3 length: 13 amino acids. Trimming pared 3 bases from V and 9 bases from J, leaving 15 bases between. The CDR3 loop reads CSARTAGVGEQFF. The CDR3 nucleotides are TGCAGTGCTAGGACAGCGGGTGTTGGTGAGCAGTTCTTC.

This chain uses TRBV4-3 with TRBJ1-2; a weak D match, TRBD1 (5 bases). Germline V gene sequence: CDR1 LGHNA, CDR2 YSLEER. The CDR3 has 16 residues. With 0 bases removed from V and 7 bases from J, the gap between germline ends came to 18 bases. The CDR3 sequence is CASSQDTEGKDCGYTF. In nucleotides, the CDR3 is TGCGCCAGCAGCCAAGATACTGAGGGGAAGGACTGTGGCTACACCTTC.

Many counts were recorded for this clonotype. The rearrangement uses TRBV7-3 and TRBJ2-3; no clear D gene. Deletions cut 5 bases from V and 5 bases from J, with 14 bases between. In germline, CDR1 is SGHTA, CDR2 FQGTGA. CDR3 size: 14 residues. The CDR3 bases are TGTGCCAGCAGCCCCGTAGGGTCCGGAGATACGCAGTATTTT. Its translation is CASSPVGSGDTQYF.